This T cell receptor (beta chain) is from a study of blood T cells in healthy people across ages. Through a sample-barcoded 5' primer and a J-beta primer mix, a second PCR was run for about 6 to 11 cycles. From the 5' RACE reads, TCRdb called clonotypes with MiXCR, one entry per CDR3 protein. The sample holds over 1,300,000 distinct CDR3 sequences; almost 60% are singletons and the top ten take over 5.5%. The V end was cut by 6 bases, the J end by 3 bases, with 21 bases between. Germline-derived CDR1 and CDR2 are MNHNY and SVGAGI (reference sequence). The CDR3 has 17 residues. Input material: blood. This TCR came from a man younger than 30 in good health. The gene calls are TRBV6-6 and TRBJ2-4, with D perhaps given as TRBD1 or TRBD2 (7 bases each). Here the CDR3 DNA reads TGTGCCAGCAGACCCTCCCCAGGGGGGGAGGGCAAAAACATTCAGTACTTC. Protein: CASRPSPGGEGKNIQYF.